A single sample gave rise to the 8 T cell receptor beta chains below, sequenced in a study of cytomegalovirus exposure and HLA in healthy donors. PCR amplification relied on 60 Vbeta primers (plus 13 Jbeta primers). Assay used: immunoSEQ multiplex PCR; TCRdb lists only in-frame clones, some missing. Here the sample spans about 120,000 clones, over 15% being singletons. Sequencing was carried out using PBMCs. These receptors were obtained from a female donor in good health and CMV-seropositive.

The V gene is TRBV6-1, the J gene TRBJ1-6; the D gene is possibly TRBD1 (6 bases). The CDR3 is 14 residues long. V lost 2 bases, J lost 8 bases, and 10 bases lay in between. CDR1 and CDR2 from the germline V gene are MNHNS and SASEGT. The DNA for the CDR3 is TGTGCCAGCAGTGAACAGGGGCTGGATTCACCCCTCCACTTT. Translation: CASSEQGLDSPLHF.

The J gene is TRBJ2-5, the V gene TRBV29-1; a possible D gene is TRBD2 (6 bases). This CDR3 region has 13 residues. Germline assignment: CDR1 SQVTM and CDR2 ANQGSEA. V dropped 7 bases and J dropped 5 bases, with 17 bases sitting between them. As DNA, the CDR3 is TGCAGCGGGGGACTGGACATTTATGAGACCCAGTACTTC. Translated: CSGGLDIYETQYF.

The chain employs TRBV29-1 and TRBJ2-4; tentatively, D is TRBD1 (6 bases). This CDR3 contains 13 residues. The germline V gene encodes CDR1 SQVTM and CDR2 ANQGSEA. With 4 bases removed from V and 7 bases from J, the gap between germline ends came to 14 bases. The CDR3 sequence is CSVAEGDMNIQYF. In DNA form, the CDR3 reads TGCAGCGTTGCTGAGGGGGATATGAACATTCAGTACTTC. The complete variable domain, with remaining parts taken from reference TRBV29-1 and TRBJ2-4, reads SAVISQKPSRDICQRGTSLTIQCQVDSQVTMMFWYRQQPGQSLTLIATANQGSEATYESGFVIDKFPISRPNLTFSTLTVSNMSPEDSSIYLCSVAEGDMNIQYFGAGTRLSVL.

This sequence joins TRBV4-1 and TRBJ1-5; the D gene is possibly TRBD1 (5 bases). The CDR3 totals 17 residues. Germline V gives CDR1 MGHRA, CDR2 YSYEKL. Trimming left V 1 base short and J 2 bases short, with 15 bases between. The CDR3 is CASSQGGGSDGNQPQHF. The CDR3, as DNA: TGCGCCAGCAGCCAAGGGGGGGGTAGTGATGGCAATCAGCCCCAGCATTTT.

This clone was counted a few times. The chain joins TRBV5-1 to TRBJ2-6; D gene ambiguous. Germline V gene lookup returns CDR1 SGHRS and CDR2 YFSETQ. The CDR3 loop spans 15 amino acids. V was cut by 4 bases and J by 0 bases, with 8 bases left in between. The CDR3 reads CASSQARSGANVLTF. CDR3 bases: TGCGCCAGCAGCCAAGCGCGCTCTGGGGCCAACGTCCTGACTTTC. Combining the CDR3 with reference TRBV5-1 and TRBJ2-6 gives the whole variable domain KAGVTQTPRYLIKTRGQQVTLSCSPISGHRSVSWYQQTPGQGLQFLFEYFSETQRNKGNFPGRFSGRQFSNSRSEMNVSTLELGDSALYLCASSQARSGANVLTFGAGSRLTVL.

This clone appeared a few times. The chain combines TRBV7-9 with TRBJ2-5; TRBD2 aligns across 8 bases. V shed 5 bases and J 5 bases; nucleotides not matched to a gene: 13. In germline, CDR1 is SEHNR, CDR2 FQNEAQ (reference sequence). The CDR3 covers 16 residues. The CDR3 is CASSHGVGGVSETQYF. The CDR3 nucleotides read TGTGCCAGCAGCCATGGGGTCGGGGGGGTTTCGGAGACCCAGTACTTC.

This clone has only a few counts. This chain links TRBV28 with TRBJ1-2, with D possibly being TRBD1 (5 bases). Germline CDR1 reads MDHEN; CDR2 reads SYDVKM. The V end lost 0 bases, the J end lost 2 bases, and 7 bases lay between the germline ends. This CDR3 contains 14 residues. The CDR3 loop is CASSLWGGNYGYTF. Here the CDR3 DNA reads TGTGCCAGCAGTTTATGGGGGGGGAACTATGGCTACACCTTC.

This clone has more than one count but fewer than ten. V and J are TRBV4-2 and TRBJ2-5; D not certain. V shed 0 bases and J shed 5 bases, with 4 bases lying between them. There are 12 residues in the CDR3. Germline V gives CDR1 LGHNA, CDR2 YNFKEQ. CDR3 DNA sequence: TGTGCCAGCAGCCAAGATCGTGAGACCCAGTACTTC. Protein sequence: CASSQDRETQYF.